The rows below give T cell receptor beta chains drawn from one sample of a study of Ad26.COV2.S vaccination and SARS-CoV-2 variants. Profiled with immunoSEQ multiplex PCR; TCRdb holds only in-frame clones, not every one. This sample has hundreds of thousands of clones, with roughly 81% found just once. The sample was peripheral blood, taken in a trial of Ad26.COV2.S vaccine versus placebo. The receptors were gathered from a person between 18 and 65 years old who received the Ad26.COV2.S COVID-19 vaccine or a placebo. The CDR3 runs from the conserved cysteine through the conserved F or W.

V gene | CDR3 length | CDR3 protein
TRBV9 | 16 | CASSVGHTASGNTIYF
TRBV30 | 16 | CAWSPLAGGPPDTQYF
TRBV20-1 | 11 | CSANNQGGQFF
TRBV19 | 15 | CASSPLNLAYNEQFF
TRBV7-7 | 15 | CASSYGLAAYNEQFF
TRBV4-1 | 18 | CASSQGTSETGGGYEQYF
TRBV5-5 | 14 | CASSLGQSYNEQFF
TRBV5-1 | 12 | CASSRIPDTQYF
TRBV30 | 14 | CAWSVGGGWTEAFF
TRBV7-6 | 14 | CASSLVGTPDTQYF
TRBV9 | 16 | CASSGLATWGTGELFF
TRBV7-9 | 13 | CASSPLQVWEQYF
TRBV30 | 13 | CAWSYSVNQPQHF
TRBV2 | 13 | CASIEQGVYEQYF
TRBV12-3/TRBV12-4 | 13 | CASRDGLNTEAFF
TRBV7-2 | 15 | CASSLDGGGSYEQYF
TRBV9 | 18 | CASSVAGLLGLGNNEQFF
TRBV14 | 15 | CASSQYSGTTYEQYF
TRBV5-4 | 15 | CASSLHSGTGDEQYF
TRBV11-2 | 18 | CASSLVLATGYGANVLTF
TRBV6-4 | 16 | CASSETGKEVTGELFF
TRBV11-2 | 13 | CASSSGTPLALHF
TRBV6-5 | 15 | CASSPGTGQTYEQYF
TRBV19 | 12 | CASSILGYGYTF
TRBV6-2/TRBV6-3 | 14 | CASSYSGGFQPQHF
TRBV5-1 | 14 | CASSLDRNTGELFF
TRBV28 | 14 | CASSQGGRGDTQYF
TRBV2 | 13 | CASSGDGYQPQHF
TRBV3-1/TRBV3-2 | 15 | CASSQAGTGTYEQYF
TRBV28 | 14 | CASGALANSYEQYF
TRBV28 | 16 | CASSGFSRQSSYEQYF
TRBV19 | 15 | CASSISAGSLYGYTF
TRBV5-4 | 13 | CASRRDRGYEQYF
TRBV18 | 15 | CASSPPSRLGETQYF
TRBV9 | 14 | CASSVRLSPDTQYF
TRBV7-2 | 14 | CASSLSWPTYEQYF
TRBV4-3 | 14 | CASSQVPYNSPLHF
TRBV27 | 14 | CASSLGPLGGIQYF
TRBV28 | 11 | CASSPRDEQYF
TRBV7-8 | 14 | CASSGLAGGWEQYF
TRBV15 | 14 | CATSFSGGTYEQYF
TRBV15 | 12 | CATSVQGDTQYF
TRBV19 | 20 | CASSIEAQTRPGSYNSPLHF
TRBV19 | 19 | CASSIVLGTGASFPEKLFF
TRBV7-2 | 15 | CASSPGGGKVETQYF
TRBV6-6 | 16 | CASSVEGAFSGNTIYF
TRBV18 | 14 | CAYPWDPYNSPLHF
TRBV6-5 | 13 | CASSYPGEETQYF
TRBV6-1 | 15 | CASSDRGRPPHEQYF
TRBV7-9 | 14 | CASSTGGVGTEAFF
TRBV18 | 14 | CASSHGQGNYGYTF
TRBV5-8 | 17 | CASSFFRGRYSNQPQHF
TRBV14 | 16 | CASSLPSRGNTGELFF
TRBV6-5 | 14 | CASSYGGSTDTQYF
TRBV27 | 18 | CASSSSSSNYGLSYEQYF
TRBV11-3 | 16 | CASSLVSRVDTGELFF
TRBV28 | 13 | CASSPPDRETQYF